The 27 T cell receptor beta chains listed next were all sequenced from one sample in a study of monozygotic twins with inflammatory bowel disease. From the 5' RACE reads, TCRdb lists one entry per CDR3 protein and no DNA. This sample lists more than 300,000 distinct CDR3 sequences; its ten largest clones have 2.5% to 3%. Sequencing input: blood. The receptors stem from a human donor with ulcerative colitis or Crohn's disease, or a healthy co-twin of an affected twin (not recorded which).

CDR3 residues: CASSYAPGTGGQPQHF. The J gene is TRBJ1-5, the V gene TRBV6-2 or TRBV6-3; there is no DNA to check the TCRdb D call of TRBD1. Germline V gene data show CDR1 as MNHEY and CDR2 as SVGEGT. The CDR3 sequence is 16 residues long.

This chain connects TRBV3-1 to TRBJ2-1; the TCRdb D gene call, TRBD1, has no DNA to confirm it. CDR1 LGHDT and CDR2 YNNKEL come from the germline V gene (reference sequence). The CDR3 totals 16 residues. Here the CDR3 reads CASSPFSGAFSDEQFF.

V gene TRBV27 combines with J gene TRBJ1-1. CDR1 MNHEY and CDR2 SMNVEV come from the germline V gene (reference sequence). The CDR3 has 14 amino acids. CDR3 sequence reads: CASSLYSSGSEAFF.

CDR3 loop: CASSPLWNEQFF. The chain recombines TRBV28 with TRBJ2-1; the TCRdb call, TRBD1, lacks DNA for checking. CDR3 size: 12 residues. CDR1 and CDR2 from the germline V gene are MDHEN and SYDVKM.

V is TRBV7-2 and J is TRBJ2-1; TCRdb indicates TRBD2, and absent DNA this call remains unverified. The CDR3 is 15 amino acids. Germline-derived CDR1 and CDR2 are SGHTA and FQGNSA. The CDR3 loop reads CASSFSSGGGNEQFF.

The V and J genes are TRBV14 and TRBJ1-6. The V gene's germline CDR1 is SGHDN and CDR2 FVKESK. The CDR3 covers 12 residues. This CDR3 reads CASSLRVPPLHF. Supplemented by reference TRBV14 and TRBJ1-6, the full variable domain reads EAGVTQFPSHSVIEKGQTVTLRCDPISGHDNLYWYRRVMGKEIKFLLHFVKESKQDESGMPNNRFLAERTGGTYSTLKVQPAELEDSGVYFCASSLRVPPLHFGNGTRLTVT.

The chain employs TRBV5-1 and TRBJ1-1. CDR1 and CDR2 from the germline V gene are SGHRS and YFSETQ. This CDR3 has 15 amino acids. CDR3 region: CASARGSLTGGEAFF. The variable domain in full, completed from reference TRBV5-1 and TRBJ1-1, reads KAGVTQTPRYLIKTRGQQVTLSCSPISGHRSVSWYQQTPGQGLQFLFEYFSETQRNKGNFPGRFSGRQFSNSRSEMNVSTLELGDSALYLCASARGSLTGGEAFFGQGTRLTVV.

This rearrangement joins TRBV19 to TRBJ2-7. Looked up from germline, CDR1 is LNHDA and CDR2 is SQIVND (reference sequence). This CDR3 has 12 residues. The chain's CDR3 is CASSIDWDEQYF.

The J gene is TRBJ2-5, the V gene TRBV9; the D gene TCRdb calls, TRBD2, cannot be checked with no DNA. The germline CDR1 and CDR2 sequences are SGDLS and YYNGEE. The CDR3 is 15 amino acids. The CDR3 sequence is CASSVERGAGETQYF.

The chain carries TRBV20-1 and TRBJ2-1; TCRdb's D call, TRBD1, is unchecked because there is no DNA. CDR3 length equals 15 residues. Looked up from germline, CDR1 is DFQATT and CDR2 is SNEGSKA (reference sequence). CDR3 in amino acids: CSARDPGQGNYEQFF.

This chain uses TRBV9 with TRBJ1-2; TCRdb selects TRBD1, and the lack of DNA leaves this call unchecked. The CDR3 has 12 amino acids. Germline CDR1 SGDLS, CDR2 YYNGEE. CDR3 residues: CASKSSGAGYTF. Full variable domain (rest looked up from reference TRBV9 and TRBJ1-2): DSGVTQTPKHLITATGQRVTLRCSPRSGDLSVYWYQQSLDQGLQFLIQYYNGEERAKGNILERFSAQQFPDLHSELNLSSLELGDSALYFCASKSSGAGYTFGSGTRLTVV.

Here the CDR3 reads CSARVISYEQYF. The chain joins TRBV20-1 to TRBJ2-7. Germline assignment: CDR1 DFQATT and CDR2 SNEGSKA (reference sequence). The CDR3 runs 12 residues.

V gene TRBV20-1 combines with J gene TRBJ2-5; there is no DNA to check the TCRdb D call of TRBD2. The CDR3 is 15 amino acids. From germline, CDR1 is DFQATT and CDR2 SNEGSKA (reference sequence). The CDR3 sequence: CSARLAGGVQETQYF.

The chain's CDR3 is CASRLQRTGAGEQYF. The chain uses TRBV6-5 and TRBJ2-7; TCRdb calls TRBD1, which cannot be checked without DNA. This CDR3 comprises 15 residues. The germline gives CDR1 MNHEY, CDR2 SVGAGI.

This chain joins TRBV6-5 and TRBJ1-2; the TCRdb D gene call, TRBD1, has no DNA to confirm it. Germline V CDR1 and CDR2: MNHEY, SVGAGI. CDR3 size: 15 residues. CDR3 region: CASSHRGSWNYGYTF.

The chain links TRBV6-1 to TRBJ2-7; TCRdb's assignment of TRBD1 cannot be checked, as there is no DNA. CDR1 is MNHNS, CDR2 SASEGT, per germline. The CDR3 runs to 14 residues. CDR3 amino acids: CASGGGGRPYEQYF.

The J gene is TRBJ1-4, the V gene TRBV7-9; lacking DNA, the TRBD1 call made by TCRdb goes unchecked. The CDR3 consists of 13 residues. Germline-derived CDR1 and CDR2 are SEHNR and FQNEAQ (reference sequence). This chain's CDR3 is CASTRQGIEKLFF.

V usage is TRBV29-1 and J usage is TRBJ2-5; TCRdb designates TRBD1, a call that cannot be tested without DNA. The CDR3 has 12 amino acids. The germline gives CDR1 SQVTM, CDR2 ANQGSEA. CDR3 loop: CSVQAGSETQYF.

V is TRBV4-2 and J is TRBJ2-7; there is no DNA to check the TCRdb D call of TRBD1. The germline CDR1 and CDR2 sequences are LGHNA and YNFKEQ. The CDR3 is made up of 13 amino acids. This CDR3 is CASSPSTAYEQYF.

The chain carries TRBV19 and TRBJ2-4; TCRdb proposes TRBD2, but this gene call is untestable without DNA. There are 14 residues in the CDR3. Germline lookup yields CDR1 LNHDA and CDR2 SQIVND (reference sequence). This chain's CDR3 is CASSIMGGLGIQYF.

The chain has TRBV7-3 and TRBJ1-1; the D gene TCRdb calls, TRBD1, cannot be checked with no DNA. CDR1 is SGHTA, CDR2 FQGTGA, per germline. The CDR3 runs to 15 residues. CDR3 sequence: CASSSTGGPNTEAFF.

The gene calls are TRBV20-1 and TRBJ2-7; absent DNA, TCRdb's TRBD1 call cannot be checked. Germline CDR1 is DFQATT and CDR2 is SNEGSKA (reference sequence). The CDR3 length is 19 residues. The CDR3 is CSAKDRVPNYGFDPYEQYF.

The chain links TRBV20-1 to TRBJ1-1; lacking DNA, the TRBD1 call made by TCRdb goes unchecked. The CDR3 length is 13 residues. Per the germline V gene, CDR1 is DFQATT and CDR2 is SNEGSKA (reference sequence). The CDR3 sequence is CSADDTGGTEAFF.

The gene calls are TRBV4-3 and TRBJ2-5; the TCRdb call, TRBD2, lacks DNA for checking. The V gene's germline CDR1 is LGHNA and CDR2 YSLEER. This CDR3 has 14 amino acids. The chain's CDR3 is CASSQDGTRETQYF.

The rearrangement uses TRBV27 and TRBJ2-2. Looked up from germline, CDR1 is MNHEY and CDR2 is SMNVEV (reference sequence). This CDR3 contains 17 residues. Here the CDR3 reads CASSLMGFASYTGELFF.

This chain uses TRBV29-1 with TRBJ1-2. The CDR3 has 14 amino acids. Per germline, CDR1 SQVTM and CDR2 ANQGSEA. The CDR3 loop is CSVEEVNPNYGYTF.

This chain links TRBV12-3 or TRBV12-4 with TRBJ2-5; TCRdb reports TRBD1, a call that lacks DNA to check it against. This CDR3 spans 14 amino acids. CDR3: CASSPFQGAETQYF.